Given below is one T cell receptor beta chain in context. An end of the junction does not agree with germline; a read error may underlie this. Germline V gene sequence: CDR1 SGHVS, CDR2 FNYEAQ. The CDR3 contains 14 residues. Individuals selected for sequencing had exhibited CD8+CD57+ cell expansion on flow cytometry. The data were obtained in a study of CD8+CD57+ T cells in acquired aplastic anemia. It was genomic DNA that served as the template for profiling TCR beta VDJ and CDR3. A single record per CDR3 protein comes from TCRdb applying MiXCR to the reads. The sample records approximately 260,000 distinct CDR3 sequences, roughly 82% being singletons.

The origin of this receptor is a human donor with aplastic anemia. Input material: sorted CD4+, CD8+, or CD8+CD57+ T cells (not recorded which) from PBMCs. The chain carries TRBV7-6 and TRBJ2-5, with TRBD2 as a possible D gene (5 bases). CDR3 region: CASSSGSGNSPLHF. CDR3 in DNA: TGTGCCAGCAGCTCAGGCAGCGGCAATTCACCCCTCCACTTC.